Following are 25 T cell receptor beta chains from one sample sequenced in a study of PD-L1 blockade in urothelial cancer. This table comes from immunoSEQ multiplex PCR, and its TCRdb copy is limited to in-frame clones, with some not included. The sample includes approximately 90,000 clones, almost 90% seen only once; the top ten take around 1.5%. The time point here: pretreatment peripheral blood. The source material was PBMCs, sampled around atezolizumab (anti-PD-L1) treatment. Every receptor here comes from a man aged 60 to 75 with urothelial cancer.

The CDR3 protein is CASSEGRYSNQPQHF. The CDR3 DNA reads as TGTGCCAGCAGTGAAGGGAGGTATAGCAATCAGCCCCAGCATTTT. The chain carries TRBV6-1 and TRBJ1-5; the D is unclear. Per germline, CDR1 MNHNS and CDR2 SASEGT. This CDR3 comprises 15 residues. Trimming pared 1 base from V and 0 bases from J, leaving 7 bases between.

The J gene is TRBJ2-5, the V gene TRBV19; 9 nucleotides agree with TRBD1. The CDR3 has 14 amino acids. The V and J ends lost 4 bases and 7 bases, in that order; junction bases with no gene match: 7. Germline V gene lookup returns CDR1 LNHDA and CDR2 SQIVND (reference sequence). CDR3 sequence: CASSTTGGKATQYF. The DNA of the CDR3 is TGTGCCAGTAGTACGACAGGGGGAAAGGCGACCCAGTACTTC.

The gene calls are TRBV28 and TRBJ1-1; TRBD1 aligns across 7 bases. In germline, CDR1 is MDHEN, CDR2 SYDVKM. The V and J ends lost 8 bases and 3 bases, in that order; junction bases with no gene match: 6. There are 13 residues in the CDR3. Written as DNA, the CDR3 is TGTGCCAGCCGACAGGGAGGAGACACTGAAGCTTTCTTT. Encoded protein: CASRQGGDTEAFF.

The rearrangement uses TRBV15 and TRBJ2-7; possible D gene TRBD1, 6 bases. The CDR3 totals 16 residues. The V end was cut by 5 bases, the J end by 5 bases, with 22 bases between. CDR1 is LNHNV, CDR2 YYDKDF, per germline (reference sequence). The CDR3 spells CATSSPKRQVSDEQYF. Here the CDR3 DNA reads TGTGCCACCAGCTCGCCCAAAAGACAGGTATCGGACGAGCAGTACTTC.

Here the CDR3 reads CASSLNLAGEETQYF. DNA for the CDR3: TGTGCCAGCAGCTTAAATCTAGCGGGAGAAGAGACCCAGTACTTC. The chain links TRBV7-9 to TRBJ2-5; 10 bases map to TRBD2. The V and J ends lost 2 bases and 3 bases, in that order; junction bases with no gene match: 3. This CDR3 is 15 amino acids long. The germline gives CDR1 SEHNR, CDR2 FQNEAQ (reference sequence).

V usage is TRBV19 and J usage is TRBJ2-3; no reliable D call. V gave up 6 bases and J gave up 0 bases, with 10 bases separating them. This CDR3 comprises 14 residues. CDR1 and CDR2 from the germline V gene are LNHDA and SQIVND (reference sequence). DNA for the CDR3: TGTGCCAGTAGAGACAAGTTAAGCACAGATACGCAGTATTTT. Protein sequence: CASRDKLSTDTQYF. Looking up the rest from reference TRBV19 and TRBJ2-3 gives the full variable domain: DGGITQSPKYLFRKEGQNVTLSCEQNLNHDAMYWYRQDPGQGLRLIYYSQIVNDFQKGDIAEGYSVSREKKESFPLTVTSAQKNPTAFYLCASRDKLSTDTQYFGPGTRLTVL.

The chain is built from TRBV14 and TRBJ2-5; 12 bases line up with TRBD2. Losses at the gene ends were 3 bases for V and 2 bases for J; bases not matched to a gene: 7. Germline loops: CDR1 SGHDN, CDR2 FVKESK. The CDR3 extends over 17 amino acids. CDR3: CASSHLQGLAGQETQYF. The CDR3 coding sequence is TGTGCCAGCAGCCACCTGCAAGGACTAGCGGGACAAGAGACCCAGTACTTC.

The chain has TRBV4-3 and TRBJ2-3, with 9 positions matching TRBD2. The V gene's germline CDR1 is LGHNA and CDR2 YSLEER. V gave up 3 bases and J gave up 4 bases; unmatched junction bases: 5. The CDR3 length is 15 residues. Here the CDR3 reads CASSQALAGADTQYF. The CDR3 bases are TGCGCCAGCAGCCAGGCACTAGCGGGCGCAGATACGCAGTATTTT.

This clone appeared a single time. The chain carries TRBV5-1 and TRBJ2-2; the D gene is possibly TRBD2 (6 bases). CDR3 length equals 15 residues. V shed 4 bases and J shed 6 bases, with 16 bases lying between them. Germline V gene sequence: CDR1 SGHRS, CDR2 YFSETQ. The CDR3 protein is CASSPSTSNAGELFF. In DNA, the CDR3 is TGCGCCAGCAGCCCCTCGACTAGTAATGCCGGGGAGCTGTTTTTT.

This clone was seen just once. V is TRBV7-9 and J is TRBJ1-2; tentative D call: TRBD1 (5 bases). CDR1 is SEHNR and CDR2 is FQNEAQ in the germline V gene (reference sequence). The ends were cut back, 3 bases at V and 2 bases at J, with 7 bases in the middle. The CDR3 loop spans 13 amino acids. The CDR3 loop reads CASSFGGNYGYTF. As DNA, the CDR3 is TGTGCCAGCAGCTTCGGGGGGAACTATGGCTACACCTTC. Combining the CDR3 with reference TRBV7-9 and TRBJ1-2 gives the whole variable domain DTGVSQNPRHKITKRGQNVTFRCDPISEHNRLYWYRQTLGQGPEFLTYFQNEAQLEKSRLLSDRFSAERPKGSFSTLEIQRTEQGDSAMYLCASSFGGNYGYTFGSGTRLTVV.

This clone is a singleton in its sample. The chain links TRBV5-1 to TRBJ1-1, with D tentatively TRBD1 (5 bases). Germline loops: CDR1 SGHRS, CDR2 YFSETQ. The ends were cut back, 6 bases at V and 4 bases at J, with 19 bases in the middle. The CDR3 extends over 15 amino acids. CDR3 bases: TGCGCCAGCACTCCCGTGGGGGGGGAGGGCACTGAAGCTTTCTTT. Protein sequence: CASTPVGGEGTEAFF.

The chain links TRBV4-1 to TRBJ1-1; D is possibly TRBD1 (5 bases). CDR3 length: 14 amino acids. Per germline, CDR1 MGHRA and CDR2 YSYEKL. V lost 2 bases and J 3 bases, leaving 10 bases between the germline ends. The DNA of the CDR3 is TGCGCCAGCAGCCAACCCCAGGGTTACACTGAAGCTTTCTTT. This codes for CASSQPQGYTEAFF.

The chain recombines TRBV6-1 with TRBJ2-7; TRBD2 aligns across 7 bases. This CDR3 has 16 residues. CDR1 is MNHNS, CDR2 SASEGT, per germline. Trimming took 3 bases from V and 4 from J; bases not matched to a gene: 12. The CDR3 region has the DNA TGTGCCAGCAGTGAGCTGGGGGGGATGGTAGGGTACGAGCAGTACTTC. It is translated as CASSELGGMVGYEQYF.

V is TRBV25-1 and J is TRBJ2-1, with D perhaps matching TRBD2 (5 bases). Germline V CDR1 and CDR2: MGHDK, SYGVNS. The CDR3 spans 12 residues. The ends were cut back, 6 bases at V and 10 bases at J, with 13 bases in the middle. The CDR3, as DNA: TGTGCCAGCAGGCAGGAGGTCGGAGAGCAGTTCTTC. Amino acids: CASRQEVGEQFF.

The CDR3 loop is CASSVGGSYEQYF. The CDR3 nucleotides read TGTGCCAGCAGCGTAGGGGGCAGCTACGAGCAGTACTTC. The chain recombines TRBV9 with TRBJ2-7, with D possibly TRBD1 on 5 matching bases. The CDR3 extends over 13 amino acids. The germline V and J ends were trimmed by 0 bases and 3 bases, with 7 bases remaining between them. The germline gives CDR1 SGDLS, CDR2 YYNGEE.

CDR3 protein: CASSLGPNYEQYF. The CDR3 DNA sequence: TGTGCCAGCAGCTTAGGCCCAAACTACGAGCAGTACTTC. The chain carries TRBV7-6 and TRBJ2-5; D is ambiguous. The closer fit of TRBJ2-7 to the DNA end suggests the J call may be wrong. Germline V gene lookup returns CDR1 SGHVS and CDR2 FNYEAQ. The CDR3 extends over 13 amino acids.

The chain joins TRBV5-6 to TRBJ2-7, with D possibly TRBD1 on 6 matching bases. Per the germline V gene, CDR1 is SGHDT and CDR2 is YYEEEE. Trimming removed 3 bases from V and 2 bases from J, with 12 bases in between. CDR3 length: 14 residues. The CDR3 here is CASSSTGQTYEQYF. In DNA form, the CDR3 reads TGTGCCAGCAGCTCTACCGGACAGACCTACGAGCAGTACTTC.

J is TRBJ2-7 and V is TRBV4-3; TRBD1 might be the D (5 bases). CDR3 length: 13 amino acids. V lost 5 bases and J 1 base, leaving 9 bases between the germline ends. From germline, CDR1 is LGHNA and CDR2 YSLEER. The CDR3 loop reads CASSKGFSYEQYF. The CDR3 coding sequence is TGCGCCAGCAGCAAGGGGTTTTCCTACGAGCAGTACTTC.

The chain links TRBV9 to TRBJ1-1; tentatively, D is TRBD1 (6 bases). The CDR3 loop spans 13 amino acids. With 0 bases removed from V and 7 bases from J, the gap between germline ends came to 10 bases. Germline V gene sequence: CDR1 SGDLS, CDR2 YYNGEE. The DNA of the CDR3 is TGTGCCAGCAGCGTAGGGACAGATAGTGAAGCTTTCTTT. It specifies CASSVGTDSEAFF.

The chain combines TRBV5-1 with TRBJ2-1; TRBD2 matches 10 bases. With V trimmed by 4 bases and J by 4 bases, 5 bases remained unmatched. Germline V lookup: CDR1 SGHRS, CDR2 YFSETQ. The CDR3 loop spans 15 amino acids. Here the CDR3 DNA reads TGCGCCAGCAGCGCAAGCGGGGGGGGGTACAATGAGCAGTTCTTC. As protein: CASSASGGGYNEQFF.

V usage is TRBV4-3 and J usage is TRBJ2-1; D uncertain. Per germline, CDR1 LGHNA and CDR2 YSLEER. The CDR3 consists of 12 residues. Trimming left V 3 bases short and J 2 bases short, with 2 bases between. The CDR3 sequence is CASSHTYNEQFF. The CDR3 bases are TGCGCCAGCAGCCACACCTACAATGAGCAGTTCTTC.

The chain is built from TRBV4-1 and TRBJ2-1; TRBD2 aligns across 9 bases. CDR1 MGHRA and CDR2 YSYEKL come from the germline V gene. J was trimmed by 4 bases and V by 4 bases; bases with no gene match: 11. The CDR3 covers 17 residues. The CDR3 is CASSLPTSGGSYNEQFF. The CDR3 DNA reads TGCGCCAGCAGCCTTCCCACCAGCGGGGGGTCTTACAATGAGCAGTTCTTC.

The gene calls are TRBV5-6 and TRBJ2-7, with 10 bases fitting TRBD1. The V segment lost 4 bases and the J segment 2 bases; nucleotides outside the gene matches: 6. The CDR3 covers 15 residues. Germline V lookup: CDR1 SGHDT, CDR2 YYEEEE. As DNA, the CDR3 is TGTGCCAGCAGCCTGTCGGGACAGGGGACCTACGAGCAGTACTTC. Translated: CASSLSGQGTYEQYF.

This chain links TRBV19 with TRBJ2-2; D is ambiguous. In germline, CDR1 is LNHDA, CDR2 SQIVND (reference sequence). This CDR3 has 11 residues. Trimming took 5 bases from V and 6 from J, leaving 4 bases between them. The CDR3: CASSPAGELFF. The CDR3 DNA follows: TGTGCCAGTAGTCCCGCCGGGGAGCTGTTTTTT.

The chain recombines TRBV7-6 with TRBJ2-3, with a weak D call TRBD2 (5 bases). Trimming removed 5 bases from V and 6 bases from J, with 18 bases in between. This CDR3 has 15 residues. Germline V gene lookup returns CDR1 SGHVS and CDR2 FNYEAQ. The DNA for the CDR3 is TGTGCCAGCAGCCCAGGCCTAGCAACGATGGATACGCAGTATTTT. Protein product: CASSPGLATMDTQYF.